This is a list of T cell receptor beta chains from one sample in a study of shared clonotypes between healthy human individuals. The method was immunoSEQ multiplex PCR; TCRdb's version includes in-frame clones alone and lacks a portion of them. The sample consists of around 700,000 clones, 73% of them appearing once. Sequenced material: memory CD4+ T cells sorted from blood. The receptors derive from a woman younger than 45 in good health. CDR3s include the opening cysteine and the closing phenylalanine or tryptophan. The D gene is left open where the match is weak. The listing skips clone size in some rows; elsewhere it reads once, few, many or a size class.

>few|TRBV2|TRBJ1-5|NA
CASSDNSGDQPQHF
TGTGCCAGCAGTGACAACTCGGGGGATCAGCCCCAGCATTTT
>NA|TRBV12-5|TRBJ2-2|NA
CASGLVLWGRGTGELFF
TGTGCTAGTGGTTTGGTACTCTGGGGGCGCGGCACCGGGGAGCTGTTTTTT
>NA|TRBV29-1|TRBJ2-1|NA
CSVDVGGNSYNEQFF
TGCAGCGTTGACGTCGGTGGGAACTCCTACAATGAGCAGTTCTTC
>NA|TRBV28|TRBJ1-2|TRBD1
CASRGQGVFNYGYTF
TGTGCCAGCAGGGGACAGGGAGTGTTTAACTATGGCTACACCTTC
>NA|TRBV28|TRBJ1-1|TRBD1
CASTWDRGNTEAFF
TGTGCCAGCACCTGGGACAGGGGGAACACTGAAGCTTTCTTT
>NA|TRBV2|TRBJ1-1|NA
CASMRGGTEAFF
TGTGCCAGCATGCGGGGAGGCACTGAAGCTTTCTTT
>NA|TRBV5-1|TRBJ1-4|NA
CASSFLSGNEKLFF
TGCGCCAGCAGCTTCCTTTCCGGGAATGAAAAACTGTTTTTT
>once|TRBV30|TRBJ2-1|TRBD2
CAWSSLAGALSEQFF
TGTGCCTGGAGTTCGCTAGCGGGAGCCTTGAGTGAGCAGTTCTTC
>few|TRBV18|TRBJ2-2|NA
CASSPLTGELFF
TGTGCCAGCTCACCACTCACCGGGGAGCTGTTTTTT
>NA|TRBV5-1|TRBJ2-7|TRBD2
CASSLALAGTYEQYF
TGCGCCAGCAGCTTGGCGCTAGCGGGTACCTACGAGCAGTACTTC
>many|TRBV2|TRBJ1-5|TRBD1
CASRKGEGAGQPQHF
TGTGCCAGCAGGAAAGGGGAGGGGGCCGGTCAGCCCCAGCATTTT
>NA|TRBV9|TRBJ2-7|TRBD1
CASSVSGQGNYEQYF
TGTGCCAGCAGCGTATCAGGACAGGGGAACTACGAGCAGTACTTC
>NA|TRBV10-3|TRBJ2-7|TRBD1
CAISGPGQGANEQYF
TGTGCCATCAGTGGTCCGGGACAGGGGGCAAACGAGCAGTACTTC
>many|TRBV2|TRBJ2-7|NA
CASSAPSTYEQYF
TGTGCCAGCAGCGCCCCTAGTACCTACGAGCAGTACTTC
>NA|TRBV4-1|TRBJ2-1|TRBD2
CASSRTSGRAGNEQFF
TGCGCCAGCAGCCGGACTAGCGGGAGGGCCGGGAATGAGCAGTTCTTC
>NA|TRBV11-2|TRBJ1-4|NA
CASSLRGFNEKLFF
TGTGCCAGCAGCTTACGGGGCTTTAATGAAAAACTGTTTTTT
>many|TRBV19|TRBJ2-1|TRBD1
CASTVDRLTGQGSLNEQFF
TGTGCCAGTACCGTAGACAGATTGACGGGACAGGGGAGCCTCAATGAGCAGTTCTTC
>NA|TRBV5-1|TRBJ1-1|NA
CASSVGAPTNTEAFF
TGCGCCAGCAGCGTTGGGGCACCGACGAACACTGAAGCTTTCTTT
>NA|TRBV29-1|TRBJ2-7|NA
CSVRIRSSYEQYF
TGCAGCGTCAGGATCCGAAGCTCCTACGAGCAGTACTTC
>once|TRBV6-5|TRBJ2-3|NA
CASSSLAGGLVDTQYF
TGTGCCAGCAGTTCCCTAGCTGGGGGACTCGTAGATACGCAGTATTTT
>NA|TRBV20-1|TRBJ2-2|NA
CSVPYTGELFF
TGCAGTGTTCCGTACACCGGGGAGCTGTTTTTT
>NA|TRBV13|TRBJ1-1|NA
CASSLGGRRTEAFF
TGTGCCAGCAGCTTAGGGGGGCGCAGGACTGAAGCTTTCTTT
>NA|TRBV28|TRBJ1-5|NA
CASQDRLFNQPQHF
TGTGCCAGCCAGGACAGATTGTTCAATCAGCCCCAGCATTTT
>NA|TRBV11-2|TRBJ1-5|TRBD1
CASSLAGQDNQPQHF
TGTGCCAGCAGCTTAGCGGGACAGGACAATCAGCCCCAGCATTTT
>NA|TRBV13|TRBJ2-7|NA
CASSLDGEQYF
TGTGCCAGCAGCTTAGATGGGGAGCAGTACTTC
>NA|TRBV27|TRBJ2-7|NA
CASSFRRDLGAYEQYF
TGTGCCAGCAGTTTTCGGCGGGACCTTGGGGCCTACGAGCAGTACTTC
>NA|TRBV7-9|TRBJ1-2|NA
CASSRHGQINYGYTF
TGTGCCAGCAGCCGCCACGGACAGATAAACTATGGCTACACCTTC